This T cell receptor (beta chain) derives from a study of shared clonotypes between healthy human individuals. A deep-level run was used for the assay. The assay was immunoSEQ multiplex PCR, and TCRdb's table has in-frame clones only and misses some. The table records about 340,000 clones, around 79% of them present only once. The CDR3 has 16 amino acids. From germline, CDR1 is LNHNV and CDR2 YYDKDF (reference sequence). V lost 0 bases and J 2 bases, leaving 11 bases between the germline ends. With respect to this clone: Its antigen is unidentified.

Recent vaccinations or acute infections were absent in the healthy HIV-negative adult donors. Regarding the study as a whole: Having only a few donors restricted how much genetic and exposure-history diversity was captured.

This TCR came from a young man in good health. The specimen sequenced was memory CD4+ T cells sorted from blood. As for subset: CD45RA-negative fraction. The rearrangement links TRBV15 to TRBJ1-3, with unresolved D. Here the CDR3 DNA reads TGTGCCACCAGCAGAGATTTGGCGGTAGCTGGAAACACCATATATTTT. Protein: CATSRDLAVAGNTIYF.